The 13 T cell receptor beta chains below were found in one sample sequenced in a study of shared clonotypes between healthy human individuals. The repertoire was sequenced with immunoSEQ multiplex PCR; TCRdb's copy has only in-frame clones and lacks some. This table has more than 1.2 million clones, less than 99% appearing once. The specimen was naive CD4+ T cells sorted from blood. The sample's subset: CD45RA+ positively selected. Every receptor here comes from a man aged 25-45 years in good health.

This sequence joins TRBV11-2 and TRBJ2-2; D not resolved. V was trimmed by 0 bases and J by 3 bases, leaving 5 bases between them. The CDR3 is made up of 14 amino acids. Germline V lookup: CDR1 SGHAT, CDR2 FQNNGV. The CDR3 reads CASSLDRDTGELFF. The DNA of the CDR3 is TGTGCCAGCAGCTTAGATCGCGACACCGGGGAGCTGTTTTTT.

The chain joins TRBV27 to TRBJ2-6; D is uncertain. The CDR3 is 18 residues long. Trimming pared 5 bases from V and 1 base from J, leaving 18 bases between. Per germline, CDR1 MNHEY and CDR2 SMNVEV (reference sequence). CDR3: CASSPLGQLLSGANVLTF. The DNA of the CDR3 is TGTGCCAGCAGTCCCCTAGGCCAACTCCTTTCTGGGGCCAACGTCCTGACTTTC.

V is TRBV5-5 and J is TRBJ1-2; D unclear. CDR3 length equals 14 residues. The V end lost 2 bases, the J end lost 4 bases, and 12 bases lay between the germline ends. CDR1 is SGHKS, CDR2 YYEKEE, per germline (reference sequence). The CDR3 sequence: CASSFAVPSYGYTF. As DNA, the CDR3 is TGTGCCAGCAGCTTTGCGGTCCCCTCCTATGGCTACACCTTC. Full variable domain (missing parts from reference TRBV5-5 and TRBJ1-2): DAGVTQSPTHLIKTRGQQVTLRCSPISGHKSVSWYQQVLGQGPQFIFQYYEKEERGRGNFPDRFSARQFPNYSSELNVNALLLGDSALYLCASSFAVPSYGYTFGSGTRLTVV.

A note on this clone: This sample also contains other DNA sequences that code for the same CDR3. The rearrangement links TRBV5-1 to TRBJ2-5; D possibly matches TRBD1 or TRBD2 (5 bases each). Germline lookup yields CDR1 SGHRS and CDR2 YFSETQ. Deletions cut 4 bases from V and 5 bases from J, with 12 bases between. This CDR3 region has 13 residues. CDR3 coding DNA: TGCGCCAGCAGCGGGGACCGAGCGGAGACCCAGTACTTC. Amino acids: CASSGDRAETQYF.

V is TRBV7-2 and J is TRBJ2-5; D may be TRBD1 (6 bases). CDR1 and CDR2 (germline): SGHTA, FQGNSA. The CDR3 loop spans 15 amino acids. V dropped 3 bases and J dropped 1 base, with 12 bases sitting between them. Here the CDR3 reads CASSLTGRPQETQYF. The CDR3 region has the DNA TGTGCCAGCAGCTTGACAGGCCGGCCCCAAGAGACCCAGTACTTC.

This clone was found a few times. Additional DNA sequences in this sample encode the identical CDR3. CDR3 loop: CSVASGSTDTQYF. In DNA, the CDR3 is TGCAGCGTTGCTAGCGGGAGCACAGATACGCAGTATTTT. J is TRBJ2-3 and V is TRBV29-1, with 8 positions matching TRBD2. The CDR3 runs 13 residues. The germline CDR1 and CDR2 sequences are SQVTM and ANQGSEA. J was trimmed by 0 bases and V by 4 bases; bases with no gene match: 0.

This chain connects TRBV14 to TRBJ2-5; D is possibly TRBD1 (6 bases). CDR1 SGHDN and CDR2 FVKESK come from the germline V gene. The CDR3 has 15 residues. Trimming cost V 3 bases and J 0 bases, with 11 bases left between them. This CDR3 reads CASSHWDTHQETQYF. CDR3 nucleotides: TGTGCCAGCAGCCATTGGGACACACACCAAGAGACCCAGTACTTC.

The rearrangement uses TRBV10-3 and TRBJ2-3; D perhaps matches TRBD2 (6 bases). Between the trimmed V and J ends, which lost 5 bases and 1 base, there was a span of 13 bases. This CDR3 is built from 15 residues. Germline CDR1 reads ENHRY; CDR2 reads SYGVKD. CDR3 amino acids: CAISRQGLGTDTQYF. DNA for the CDR3: TGTGCCATCAGTCGCCAGGGACTCGGCACAGATACGCAGTATTTT.

The chain recombines TRBV14 with TRBJ2-1, with 7 bases fitting TRBD2. V dropped 1 base and J dropped 11; count of bases not matched to a gene: 11. The CDR3 extends over 15 amino acids. The V gene's germline CDR1 is SGHDN and CDR2 FVKESK. CDR3 sequence reads: CASSQVERGLGKQFF. CDR3 nucleotide sequence: TGTGCCAGCAGCCAAGTGGAGCGGGGCCTCGGGAAGCAGTTCTTC.

This sequence joins TRBV28 and TRBJ2-7, with D unclear. Germline lookup yields CDR1 MDHEN and CDR2 SYDVKM. CDR3 length equals 10 residues. V shed 3 bases and J shed 7 bases, with 4 bases lying between them. CDR3 sequence reads: CASSLREQYF. Here the CDR3 DNA reads TGTGCCAGCAGTTTGAGGGAGCAGTACTTC.

This chain connects TRBV7-8 to TRBJ2-7; 8 bases are a match to TRBD2. CDR1 and CDR2 (germline): SGHVS, FQNEAQ. J was trimmed by 0 bases and V by 5 bases; bases with no gene match: 3. The CDR3 length is 14 residues. The CDR3 DNA reads TGTGCCAGCAGCATCGGGACTAGCTCCTACGAGCAGTACTTC. It translates to CASSIGTSSYEQYF.

The chain links TRBV19 to TRBJ2-2; 7 bases match TRBD2. Unmatched junction bases numbered 3, after V lost 6 bases and J lost 2 bases. The CDR3 has 14 amino acids. Germline CDR1 reads LNHDA; CDR2 reads SQIVND (reference sequence). The CDR3: CASSGRYNTGELFF. The DNA for the CDR3 is TGTGCCAGTAGCGGGAGGTATAACACCGGGGAGCTGTTTTTT.

This chain uses TRBV9 with TRBJ2-1; D is ambiguous. The V gene's germline CDR1 is SGDLS and CDR2 YYNGEE. With 0 bases removed from V and 9 bases from J, the gap between germline ends came to 7 bases. The CDR3 sequence is 12 residues long. The CDR3 DNA follows: TGTGCCAGCAGCGTAGCTGACGGTGAGCAGTTCTTC. It specifies CASSVADGEQFF.